This TCR beta chain was captured in a study of T cell repertoires in cytomegalovirus infection. Study-wide context: HLA-B-restricted CMV epitopes that are well studied were used alongside recently identified HLA-C-restricted ones. Public signatures in TCR beta pointed to CMV infection and matching HLA type. Study-level points and caveats: Clonotype analysis showed dominance of the ex vivo response by HLA-C-restricted CMV-specific TCR beta clonotypes.

Note on this clonotype: Its antigen is not identified.

MiXCR, run by TCRdb on the reads, gives a single entry per CDR3 protein. Found here are 800,000 to 950,000 distinct CDR3 sequences, 30% to 35% of them singletons; the top ten hold roughly 12%. The receptor's source is a human donor in good health (CMV status not recorded). Some clones in this sample may be carry-over from other donors' samples. Source: cultured CD8+ T cells from PBMCs, taken from culture after CMV antigen stimulation.

The CDR3 nucleotides read TGTGCCAGCAGCTCATCAGACTGGAATGAGCAGTTCTTC. It yields the protein CASSSSDWNEQFF. V usage is TRBV9 and J usage is TRBJ2-1; D call uncertain. Per germline, CDR1 SGDLS and CDR2 YYNGEE. The CDR3 contains 13 residues. Deletions cut 4 bases from V and 7 bases from J, with 12 bases between.